The rows below give T cell receptor beta chains drawn from one sample of a study of blood T cell repertoires in COVID-19. Generated by immunoSEQ multiplex PCR, the TCRdb table keeps only in-frame clones and is missing some. Found here are over 250,000 clones, approximately 86% of them singletons; the top ten hold 10% to 15%. What was sequenced was peripheral blood. These receptors originate from a woman between 65 and 79 years old with COVID-19, enrolled during active disease. Both conserved end residues are part of each CDR3. Fields, in order: V gene, CDR3 protein.

TRBV7-9,CASSHPTSSGTDTQYF
TRBV7-2,CASSPRRLGAGGEQFF
TRBV28,CASSFSGINYGYTF
TRBV4-1,CASSQLNRVGEKLFF
TRBV5-6,CASSLGQRYEQYF
TRBV12-3/TRBV12-4,CASSFLSRDEQFF
TRBV24-1,CATSGVQGDTGELFF
TRBV4-3,CASSQETGQETKNIQYF
TRBV18,CASSRDTGELFF
TRBV9,CASSVDDGGGAVTGELFF
TRBV30,CAWSAHSFGYTF
TRBV7-2,CASSGRTGHTEAFF
TRBV19,CASSRTETPREQYF
TRBV10-1,CASSIMASGEQYF
TRBV5-1,CASSQGTGAFNEQFF
TRBV5-6,CASSLLGGANTGELFF
TRBV7-2,CASSGTVANQPQHF
TRBV11-2,CASSKTEFSYNSPLHF
TRBV6-5,CASSFRLAGEYNEQFF
TRBV18,CASVYQGETEAFF
TRBV30,CAWSLDRVAFF
TRBV9,CASSVGVLAGGRETQYF
TRBV5-1,CASSLSAQPQHF
TRBV6-5,CASSSRQGARNTEAFF
TRBV19,CASSIASGVERVEAFF
TRBV4-1,CASSQAAGTSSEQYF
TRBV11-2,CASSSDTQETQYF
TRBV30,CAWSPREYYGYTF
TRBV5-1,CASSFEASGNTIYF